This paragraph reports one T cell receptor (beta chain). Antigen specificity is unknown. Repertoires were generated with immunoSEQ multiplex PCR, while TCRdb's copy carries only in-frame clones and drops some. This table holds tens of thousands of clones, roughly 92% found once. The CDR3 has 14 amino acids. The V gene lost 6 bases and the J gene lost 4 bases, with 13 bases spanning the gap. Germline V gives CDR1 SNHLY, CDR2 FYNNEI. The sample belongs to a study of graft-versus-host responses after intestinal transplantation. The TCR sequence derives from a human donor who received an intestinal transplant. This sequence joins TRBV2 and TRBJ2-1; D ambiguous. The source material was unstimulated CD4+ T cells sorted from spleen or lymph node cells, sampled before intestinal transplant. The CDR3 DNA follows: TGTGCCAGCAGACGCCAGAGCCCTTACAATGAGCAGTTCTTC. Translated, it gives CASRRQSPYNEQFF.